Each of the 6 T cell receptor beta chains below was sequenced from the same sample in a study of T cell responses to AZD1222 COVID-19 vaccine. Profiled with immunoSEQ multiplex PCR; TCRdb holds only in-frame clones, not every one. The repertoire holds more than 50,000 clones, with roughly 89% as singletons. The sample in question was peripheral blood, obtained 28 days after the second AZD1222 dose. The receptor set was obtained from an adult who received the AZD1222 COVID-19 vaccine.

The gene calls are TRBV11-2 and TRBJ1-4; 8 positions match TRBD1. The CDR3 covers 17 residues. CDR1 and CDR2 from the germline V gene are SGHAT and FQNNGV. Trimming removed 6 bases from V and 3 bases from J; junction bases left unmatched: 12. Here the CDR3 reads CASRQTGTGLSNEKLFF. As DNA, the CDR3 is TGTGCCAGCAGGCAAACCGGGACAGGACTATCTAATGAAAAACTGTTTTTT.

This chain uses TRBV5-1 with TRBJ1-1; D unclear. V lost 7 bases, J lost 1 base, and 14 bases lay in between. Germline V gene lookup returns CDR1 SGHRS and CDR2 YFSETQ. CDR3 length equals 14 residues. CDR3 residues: CASRIQPANTEAFF. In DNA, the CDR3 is TGCGCCAGCCGAATCCAACCGGCGAACACTGAAGCTTTCTTT.

The chain's CDR3 is CASSSDSSVNEQFF. As DNA, the CDR3 is TGTGCCAGCTCTTCGGACAGCTCAGTGAATGAGCAGTTCTTC. V is TRBV18 and J is TRBJ2-1, with D possibly matching TRBD1 (6 bases). The CDR3 has 14 amino acids. The germline V gene encodes CDR1 KGHSH and CDR2 LQKENI. Trimming shortened V by 6 bases and J by 7 bases, and 16 bases separated the two germline ends.

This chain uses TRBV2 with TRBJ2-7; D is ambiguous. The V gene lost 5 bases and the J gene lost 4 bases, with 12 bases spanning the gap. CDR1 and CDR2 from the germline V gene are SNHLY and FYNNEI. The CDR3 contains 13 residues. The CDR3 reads CASSRSNYYEQYF. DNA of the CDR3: TGTGCCAGCAGTCGGTCCAATTATTACGAGCAGTACTTC.

The CDR3 region is CASSPQGTATSGNTIYF. The CDR3 DNA follows: TGTGCCAGCTCACCACAAGGGACGGCGACCTCTGGAAACACCATATATTTT. V is TRBV18 and J is TRBJ1-3, with D maybe TRBD1 (5 bases). The CDR3 totals 17 residues. Germline values: CDR1 KGHSH, CDR2 LQKENI. V was trimmed by 1 base and J by 0 bases, leaving 13 bases between them.

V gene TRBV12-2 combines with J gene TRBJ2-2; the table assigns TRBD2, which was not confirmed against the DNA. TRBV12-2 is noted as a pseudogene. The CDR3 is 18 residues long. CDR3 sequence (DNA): TGTGCAAGTCGCTTACCGGGACTAGCGGGAGTTTCTACCGGGGAGCTGTTTTTT. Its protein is CASRLPGLAGVSTGELFF.